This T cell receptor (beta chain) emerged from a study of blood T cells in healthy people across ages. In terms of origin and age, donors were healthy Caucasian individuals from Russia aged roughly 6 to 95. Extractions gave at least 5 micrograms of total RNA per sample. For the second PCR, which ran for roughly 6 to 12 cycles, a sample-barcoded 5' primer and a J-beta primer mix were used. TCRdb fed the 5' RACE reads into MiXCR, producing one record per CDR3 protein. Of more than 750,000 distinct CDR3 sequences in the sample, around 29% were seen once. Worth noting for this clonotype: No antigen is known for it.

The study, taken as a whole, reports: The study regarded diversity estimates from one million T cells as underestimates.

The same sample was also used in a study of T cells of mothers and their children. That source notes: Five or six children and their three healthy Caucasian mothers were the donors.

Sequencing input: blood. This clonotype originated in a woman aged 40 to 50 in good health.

The CDR3 loop reads CASSPAGTDTRYF. The CDR3 region has the DNA TGTGCCAGCAGCCCCGCGGGCACAGATACACGGTATTTT. This sequence joins TRBV7-9 and TRBJ2-3; D is possibly TRBD2 (5 bases). Trimming shortened V by 5 bases and J by 14 bases, and 20 bases separated the two germline ends. Per germline, CDR1 SEHNR and CDR2 FQNEAQ (reference sequence). The CDR3 runs to 13 residues.